This passage covers 28 T cell receptor beta chains from one sample sequenced in a study of blood T cells in healthy people across ages. It was with a sample-barcoded 5' primer and a J-beta primer mix that a second PCR of about 6 to 12 cycles was run. TCRdb used MiXCR to reprocess the 5' RACE reads, holding one entry per CDR3 protein. The repertoire includes about 1.4 million distinct CDR3 sequences, 55% to 75% of them detected once, and about 6.3% sits in the top ten. Sequencing was performed on blood. Every receptor here comes from a man younger than 35 in good health.

The chain has TRBV6-1 and TRBJ2-7; D may match TRBD1 or TRBD2 (5 bases each). V lost 7 bases and J lost 4, with 17 bases in between. From germline, CDR1 is MNHNS and CDR2 SASEGT. CDR3 length: 14 residues. The CDR3 sequence: CASTRIEGFYEQYF. In nucleotides, the CDR3 is TGTGCCAGCACGCGCATTGAGGGGTTTTACGAGCAGTACTTC.

The rearrangement uses TRBV7-9 and TRBJ2-5; TRBD2 matches at 13 bases. Germline CDR1 is SEHNR and CDR2 is FQNEAQ (reference sequence). The CDR3 sequence is 14 residues long. Losses at the gene ends were 6 bases for V and 2 bases for J; bases not matched to a gene: 0. The CDR3 DNA sequence: TGTGCCAGCAGGACTAGCGGGAGGCAAGAGACCCAGTACTTC. The encoded protein is CASRTSGRQETQYF.

This chain links TRBV4-1 with TRBJ2-1; perhaps TRBD1 as D (6 bases). The V end lost 4 bases, the J end lost 5 bases, and 12 bases lay between the germline ends. Germline V gives CDR1 MGHRA, CDR2 YSYEKL. The CDR3 extends over 14 amino acids. The CDR3 nucleotides read TGCGCCAGCAGCCTACTGGGGGCTGACAATGAGCAGTTCTTC. As protein: CASSLLGADNEQFF.

The chain employs TRBV4-1 and TRBJ2-3; D unclear. CDR3 length: 16 residues. The germline V gene has CDR1 MGHRA and CDR2 YSYEKL. V dropped 4 bases and J dropped 6 bases, with 20 bases sitting between them. This CDR3 reads CASSPLPGRVSDTQYF. The CDR3 DNA is TGCGCCAGCAGCCCTTTGCCCGGGCGCGTATCGGATACGCAGTATTTT.

The chain joins TRBV29-1 to TRBJ1-1; D remains ambiguous. CDR1 and CDR2 (germline): SQVTM, ANQGSEA. The V and J ends lost 3 bases and 0 bases respectively, with 11 bases between them. The CDR3 spans 14 residues. CDR3 in amino acids: CSVEGHPLNTEAFF. The DNA of the CDR3 is TGCAGCGTTGAGGGTCACCCCTTGAACACTGAAGCTTTCTTT.

The chain has TRBV2 and TRBJ2-1; TRBD2 aligns across 10 bases. CDR1 SNHLY and CDR2 FYNNEI come from the germline V gene. CDR3 length: 14 residues. J lost 7 bases, V lost 4 bases, and 4 bases had no gene match. CDR3 loop: CASSASGSRNEQFF. CDR3 coding DNA: TGTGCCAGCAGTGCTAGCGGGAGTCGGAATGAGCAGTTCTTC.

In its sample, this clonotype was seen a few times. V gene TRBV29-1 combines with J gene TRBJ2-7; 9 nucleotides agree with TRBD1. Trimming cost V 4 bases and J 5 bases; bases outside gene matches: 3. This CDR3 contains 12 residues. Germline V CDR1 and CDR2: SQVTM, ANQGSEA. CDR3 nucleotides: TGCAGCGTTGCCGGGACAGGGAACGAGCAGTACTTC. It codes for CSVAGTGNEQYF.

This clonotype was seen more than once but under ten times. The chain uses TRBV28 and TRBJ2-1, with D uncertain. The V gene's germline CDR1 is MDHEN and CDR2 SYDVKM. Trimming left V 5 bases short and J 4 bases short, with 6 bases between. The CDR3 covers 12 residues. CDR3 sequence reads: CASSTLYNEQFF. The DNA for the CDR3 is TGTGCCAGCAGTACTCTATACAATGAGCAGTTCTTC.

This clonotype was detected a few times. The chain couples TRBV7-2 to TRBJ2-5, with a weak D call TRBD2 (6 bases). The ends were cut back, 1 base at V and 5 bases at J, with 23 bases in the middle. This CDR3 comprises 18 residues. The germline gives CDR1 SGHTA, CDR2 FQGNSA. CDR3 region: CASSLVVTSGTMTETQYF. CDR3 sequence (DNA): TGTGCCAGCAGCTTAGTTGTGACTAGTGGAACCATGACGGAGACCCAGTACTTC.

This clonotype was seen a few times. V is TRBV4-1 and J is TRBJ1-2, with 9 bases aligning to TRBD1. Germline CDR1 and CDR2: MGHRA and YSYEKL. V was clipped by 3 bases and J by 6 bases; unmatched bases: 5. The CDR3 runs to 14 residues. CDR3 nucleotides: TGCGCCAGCAGCCAGCCCGGGACAGGGAATGGCTACACCTTC. Protein: CASSQPGTGNGYTF.

This clonotype occurred a few times. This CDR3 reads CASSEREAGGSYEQYF. In nucleotides, the CDR3 is TGTGCCAGCAGCGAGAGAGAGGCGGGAGGATCCTACGAGCAGTACTTC. This sequence joins TRBV21-1 and TRBJ2-7; the D segment call TRBD2 is taken from the table without a DNA check. TRBV21-1 is deemed a pseudogene. CDR3 length: 16 amino acids.

The table lists this clonotype with a few counts. The rearrangement uses TRBV10-3 and TRBJ2-1, with D perhaps TRBD2 (7 bases). V lost 6 bases, J lost 1 base, and 16 bases lay in between. The CDR3 totals 16 residues. Germline lookup yields CDR1 ENHRY and CDR2 SYGVKD. CDR3 region: CAISARGGRSYNEQFF. CDR3 bases: TGTGCCATCAGCGCCAGGGGAGGGCGGTCCTACAATGAGCAGTTCTTC.

This clonotype turned up a few times. The chain links TRBV14 to TRBJ1-2, with D uncertain. Deletions cut 2 bases from V and 7 bases from J, with 8 bases between. The CDR3 totals 12 residues. Germline-derived CDR1 and CDR2 are SGHDN and FVKESK. The CDR3 reads CASSQNDRGYTF. As DNA, the CDR3 is TGTGCCAGCAGCCAAAATGACCGTGGCTACACCTTC.

In this sample, this clonotype turned up a few times. The final CDR3 position lacks the conserved phenylalanine or tryptophan, pointing to a likely read error. It is unclear where the CDR3 begins or ends on the DNA, so no DNA is shown, and the CDR3 is as TCRdb lists it. The chain links TRBV21-1 to TRBJ2-5; TRBD1, the D gene given by the table, was not confirmed from the DNA. TRBV21-1 is shown as a pseudogene. Counting both end residues, the CDR3 totals 15 amino acids. The chain's CDR3 is CASSKAEEGEETQYL.

The chain has TRBV6-5 and TRBJ2-3, with D possibly TRBD2 on 6 matching bases. Trimming left V 5 bases short and J 4 bases short, with 13 bases between. Germline assignment: CDR1 MNHEY and CDR2 SVGAGI. This CDR3 contains 14 residues. This chain's CDR3 is CASSILAGADTQYF. CDR3 nucleotides: TGTGCCAGCAGTATACTAGCAGGAGCAGATACGCAGTATTTT.

This chain connects TRBV7-2 to TRBJ2-5, with D maybe TRBD2 (5 bases). The V end lost 2 bases, the J end lost 5 bases, and 12 bases lay between the germline ends. The V gene's germline CDR1 is SGHTA and CDR2 FQGNSA. The CDR3 is 14 amino acids. The CDR3 sequence: CASSLSAGGETQYF. The DNA of the CDR3 is TGTGCCAGCAGCTTAAGCGCAGGCGGGGAGACCCAGTACTTC. Looking up the rest from reference TRBV7-2 and TRBJ2-5 gives the full variable domain: GAGVSQSPSNKVTEKGKDVELRCDPISGHTALYWYRQSLGQGLEFLIYFQGNSAPDKSGLPSDRFSAERTGGSVSTLTIQRTQQEDSAVYLCASSLSAGGETQYFGPGTRLLVL.

The CDR3 spells CASSLGTSQVGNEQFF. The CDR3, as DNA: TGTGCCAGCAGTCTGGGGACCTCCCAAGTGGGCAATGAGCAGTTCTTC. V is TRBV6-6 and J is TRBJ2-1; D could derive from TRBD1 or TRBD2 (5 bases each). The V gene lost 5 bases and the J gene lost 6 bases, with 20 bases spanning the gap. Looked up from germline, CDR1 is MNHNY and CDR2 is SVGAGI (reference sequence). The CDR3 runs to 16 residues.

This sequence joins TRBV20-1 and TRBJ2-5; no definite D call. This CDR3 spans 13 amino acids. Per germline, CDR1 DFQATT and CDR2 SNEGSKA (reference sequence). V was shortened by 5 bases and J by 2 bases, with 12 bases between the two germline ends. The DNA of the CDR3 is TGCAGTGCTTTTACAACCTCGCAAGAGACCCAGTACTTC. Its translation is CSAFTTSQETQYF.

This clonotype came up a few times. The chain has TRBV7-2 and TRBJ2-3; 12 nucleotides match TRBD2. This CDR3 has 17 residues. The J segment lost 0 bases and the V segment lost 8 bases, leaving 9 bases of the junction unmatched. Germline loops: CDR1 SGHTA, CDR2 FQGNSA. For the CDR3, the DNA is TGTGCCAGCCAGACTAGCGGGGGCCCACTTAGCACAGATACGCAGTATTTT. Translating it yields CASQTSGGPLSTDTQYF.

The chain links TRBV20-1 to TRBJ2-3; 7 bases are shared with TRBD2. Germline loops: CDR1 DFQATT, CDR2 SNEGSKA (reference sequence). The CDR3 loop spans 15 amino acids. After removal of 3 bases from V and 0 bases from J, the junction contained 6 bases not matched to a gene. The CDR3 region is CSASRPSGSTDTQYF. CDR3 in DNA: TGCAGTGCTAGCCGTCCTAGCGGTAGCACAGATACGCAGTATTTT.

This clonotype was detected once. The chain couples TRBV7-2 to TRBJ2-1, with D perhaps matching TRBD2 (6 bases). CDR1 and CDR2 (germline): SGHTA, FQGNSA. With 8 bases removed from V and 1 base from J, the gap between germline ends came to 21 bases. CDR3 size: 17 residues. CDR3 in DNA: TGTGCCAGCGACTTCGGGAGTGTATATTCATCCTACAATGAGCAGTTCTTC. This encodes CASDFGSVYSSYNEQFF.

This clonotype occurred a few times. The chain is built from TRBV20-1 and TRBJ1-1; no definite D call. The V end was cut by 6 bases, the J end by 2 bases, with 19 bases between. There are 15 residues in the CDR3. In germline, CDR1 is DFQATT, CDR2 SNEGSKA (reference sequence). The CDR3 here is CSAPTPTSANTEAFF. Written as DNA, the CDR3 is TGCAGTGCCCCTACGCCGACCTCAGCAAACACTGAAGCTTTCTTT.

The chain recombines TRBV4-1 with TRBJ2-1; D remains unclear. CDR1 and CDR2 (germline): MGHRA, YSYEKL. This CDR3 spans 15 amino acids. Trimming pared 1 base from V and 4 bases from J, leaving 11 bases between. CDR3 DNA sequence: TGCGCCAGCAGCCAAGTAAAGGACGAGTACAATGAGCAGTTCTTC. Translated: CASSQVKDEYNEQFF.

The CDR3 protein is CASIEGLRTSGRNNEQFF. The CDR3 nucleotides read TGTGCCAGCATTGAGGGTCTCCGGACTAGCGGGAGGAACAATGAGCAGTTCTTC. The chain combines TRBV6-1 with TRBJ2-1; 14 bases match TRBD2. This CDR3 is built from 18 residues. Germline CDR1 reads MNHNS; CDR2 reads SASEGT. Trimming cost V 7 bases and J 5 bases; bases outside gene matches: 13.

This clonotype was observed a handful of times. V gene TRBV25-1 combines with J gene TRBJ1-2; D possibly corresponds to TRBD1 (5 bases). The V gene's germline CDR1 is MGHDK and CDR2 SYGVNS. V was cut by 4 bases and J by 4 bases, with 10 bases left in between. The CDR3 is 13 amino acids. The CDR3 sequence: CASSVTAGYGYTF. CDR3 in DNA: TGTGCCAGCAGTGTGACAGCGGGCTATGGCTACACCTTC.

The chain links TRBV5-1 to TRBJ1-1; D call uncertain. This CDR3 is 13 amino acids long. Germline loops: CDR1 SGHRS, CDR2 YFSETQ. V lost 6 bases and J lost 1, with 10 bases in between. CDR3 in amino acids: CASTTDPNTEAFF. The CDR3 region has the DNA TGCGCCAGCACTACGGACCCGAACACTGAAGCTTTCTTT.

This clonotype has more than one count but fewer than ten. The rearrangement uses TRBV3-1 and TRBJ1-5; D is undetermined. The CDR3 sequence is 17 residues long. Deletions cut 4 bases from V and 1 base from J, with 17 bases between. Per germline, CDR1 LGHDT and CDR2 YNNKEL (reference sequence). This CDR3 is CASSLTPDAISNQPQHF. CDR3 bases: TGTGCCAGCAGCCTAACTCCCGACGCAATCAGCAATCAGCCCCAGCATTTT. Together with reference TRBV3-1 and TRBJ1-5, the CDR3 gives the full variable domain: DTAVSQTPKYLVTQMGNDKSIKCEQNLGHDTMYWYKQDSKKFLKIMFSYNNKELIINETVPNRFSPKSPDKAHLNLHINSLELGDSAVYFCASSLTPDAISNQPQHFGDGTRLSIL.

This clonotype was recorded once. V is TRBV29-1 and J is TRBJ2-2, with 8 bases matching TRBD1. With V trimmed by 2 bases and J by 3 bases, 5 bases remained unmatched. This CDR3 region has 15 residues. Germline V gene sequence: CDR1 SQVTM, CDR2 ANQGSEA. The CDR3 loop is CSVETRGRDTGELFF. CDR3 bases: TGCAGCGTTGAAACCAGGGGGCGCGACACCGGGGAGCTGTTTTTT.